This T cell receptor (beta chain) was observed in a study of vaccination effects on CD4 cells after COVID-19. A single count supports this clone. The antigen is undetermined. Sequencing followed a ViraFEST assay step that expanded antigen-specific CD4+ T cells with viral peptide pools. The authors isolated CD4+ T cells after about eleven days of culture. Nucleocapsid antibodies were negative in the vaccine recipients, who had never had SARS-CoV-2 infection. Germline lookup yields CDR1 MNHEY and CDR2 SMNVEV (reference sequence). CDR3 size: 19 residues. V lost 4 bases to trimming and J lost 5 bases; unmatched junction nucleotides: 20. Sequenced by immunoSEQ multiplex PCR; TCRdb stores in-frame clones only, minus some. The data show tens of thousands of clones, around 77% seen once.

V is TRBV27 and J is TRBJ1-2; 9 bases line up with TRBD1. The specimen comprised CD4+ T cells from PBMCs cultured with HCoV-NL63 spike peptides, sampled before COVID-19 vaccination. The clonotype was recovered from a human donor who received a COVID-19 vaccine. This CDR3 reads CASSSLQGALGPTQYGYTF. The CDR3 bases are TGTGCCAGCAGTTCCTTACAGGGGGCTTTGGGGCCAACCCAATATGGCTACACCTTC.